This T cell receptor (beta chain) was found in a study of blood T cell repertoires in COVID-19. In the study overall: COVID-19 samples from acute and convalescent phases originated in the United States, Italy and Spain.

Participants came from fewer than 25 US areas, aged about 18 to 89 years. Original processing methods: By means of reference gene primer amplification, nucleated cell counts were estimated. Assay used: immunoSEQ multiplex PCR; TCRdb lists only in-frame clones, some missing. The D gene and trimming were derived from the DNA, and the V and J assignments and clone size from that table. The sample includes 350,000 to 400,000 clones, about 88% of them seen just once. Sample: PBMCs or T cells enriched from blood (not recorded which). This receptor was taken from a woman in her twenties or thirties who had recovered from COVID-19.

The CDR3 region has the DNA TGTGCCAGTAGTGGGACACAGGGGTCGAATGGCTACACCTTC. This sequence encodes CASSGTQGSNGYTF. The chain carries TRBV19 and TRBJ1-2; 7 nucleotides line up with TRBD1. CDR3 length equals 14 residues. Germline loops: CDR1 LNHDA, CDR2 SQIVND (reference sequence). With 5 bases clipped from V and 6 bases from J, the junction kept 9 bases outside the gene matches.